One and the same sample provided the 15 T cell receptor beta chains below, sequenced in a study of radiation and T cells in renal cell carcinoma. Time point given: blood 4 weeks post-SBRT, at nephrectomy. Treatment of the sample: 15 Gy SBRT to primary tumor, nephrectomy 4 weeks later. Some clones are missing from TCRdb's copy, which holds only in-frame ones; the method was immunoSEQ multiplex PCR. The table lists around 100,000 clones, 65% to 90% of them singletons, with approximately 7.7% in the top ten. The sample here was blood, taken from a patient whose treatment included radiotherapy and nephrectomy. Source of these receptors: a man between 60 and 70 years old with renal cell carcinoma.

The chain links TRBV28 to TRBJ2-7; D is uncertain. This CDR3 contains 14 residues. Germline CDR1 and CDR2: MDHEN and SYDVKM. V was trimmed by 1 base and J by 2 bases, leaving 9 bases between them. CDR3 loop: CASSLFLDPYEQYF. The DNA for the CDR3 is TGTGCCAGCAGTTTATTTCTGGACCCCTACGAGCAGTACTTC.

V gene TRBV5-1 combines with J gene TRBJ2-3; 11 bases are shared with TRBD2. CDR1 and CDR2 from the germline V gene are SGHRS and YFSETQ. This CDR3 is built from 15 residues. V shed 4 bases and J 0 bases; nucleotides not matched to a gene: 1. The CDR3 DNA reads TGCGCCAGCAGCACTAGCGGGGGCAGCACAGATACGCAGTATTTT. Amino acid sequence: CASSTSGGSTDTQYF.

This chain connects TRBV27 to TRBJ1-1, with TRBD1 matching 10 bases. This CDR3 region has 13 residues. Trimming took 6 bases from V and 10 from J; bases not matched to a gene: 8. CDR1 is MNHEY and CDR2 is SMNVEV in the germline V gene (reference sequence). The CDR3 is CASRPETGGRAFF. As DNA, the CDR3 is TGTGCCAGCAGGCCTGAGACAGGGGGCAGAGCTTTCTTT.

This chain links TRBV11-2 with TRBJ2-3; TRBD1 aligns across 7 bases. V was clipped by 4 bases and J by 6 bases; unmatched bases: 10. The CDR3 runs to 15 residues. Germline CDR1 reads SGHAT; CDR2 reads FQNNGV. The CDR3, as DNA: TGTGCCAGCAGCTCCGCCGGGACAGTGGCGGATACGCAGTATTTT. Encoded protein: CASSSAGTVADTQYF.

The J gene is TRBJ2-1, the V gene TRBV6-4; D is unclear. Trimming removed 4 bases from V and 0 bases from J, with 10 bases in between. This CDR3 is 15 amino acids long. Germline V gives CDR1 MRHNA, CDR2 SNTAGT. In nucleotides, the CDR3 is TGTGCCAGCAGTGTACTGCCGAGCTCCTACAATGAGCAGTTCTTC. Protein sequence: CASSVLPSSYNEQFF.

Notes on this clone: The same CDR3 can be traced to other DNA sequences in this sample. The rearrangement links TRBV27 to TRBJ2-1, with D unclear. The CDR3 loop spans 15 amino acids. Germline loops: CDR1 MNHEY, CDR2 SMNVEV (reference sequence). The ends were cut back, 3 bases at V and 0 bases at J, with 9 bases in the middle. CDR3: CASSFGGSSYNEQFF. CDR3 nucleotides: TGTGCCAGCAGTTTCGGCGGAAGCTCCTACAATGAGCAGTTCTTC.

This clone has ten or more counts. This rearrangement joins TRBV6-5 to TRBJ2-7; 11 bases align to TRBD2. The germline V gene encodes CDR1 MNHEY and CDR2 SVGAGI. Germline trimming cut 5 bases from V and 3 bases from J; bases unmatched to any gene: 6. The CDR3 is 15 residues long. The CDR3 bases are TGTGCCAGCAGTCAACTAGCGGGAGCTGACTACGAGCAGTACTTC. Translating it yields CASSQLAGADYEQYF.

The CDR3 DNA is TGTGCCAGCAGCTTAGGGGGAGGATCTGGGGCCAACGTCCTGACTTTC. Protein sequence: CASSLGGGSGANVLTF. The chain recombines TRBV7-8 with TRBJ2-6; D perhaps matches TRBD2 (6 bases). CDR3 length equals 16 residues. Germline V lookup: CDR1 SGHVS, CDR2 FQNEAQ. The V gene lost 1 base and the J gene lost 1 base, with 8 bases spanning the gap.

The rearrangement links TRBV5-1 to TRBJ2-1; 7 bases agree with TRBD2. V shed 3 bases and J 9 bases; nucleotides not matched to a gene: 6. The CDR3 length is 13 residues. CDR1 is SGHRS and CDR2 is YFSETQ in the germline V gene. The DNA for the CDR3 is TGCGCCAGCAGCTCCTTACTAGCGAGTGAGCAGTTCTTC. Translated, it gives CASSSLLASEQFF.

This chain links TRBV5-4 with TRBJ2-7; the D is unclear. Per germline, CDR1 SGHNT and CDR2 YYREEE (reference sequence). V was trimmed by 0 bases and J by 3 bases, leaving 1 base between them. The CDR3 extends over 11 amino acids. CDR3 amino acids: CASSLGYEQYF. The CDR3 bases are TGTGCCAGCAGCTTGGGCTACGAGCAGTACTTC.

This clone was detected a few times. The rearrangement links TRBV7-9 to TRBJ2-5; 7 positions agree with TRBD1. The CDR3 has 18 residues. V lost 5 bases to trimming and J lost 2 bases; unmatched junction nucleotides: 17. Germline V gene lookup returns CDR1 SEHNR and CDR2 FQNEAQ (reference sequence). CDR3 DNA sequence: TGTGCCAGCAGCCCCATGACTTGGTACAGGGGAATACAAGAGACCCAGTACTTC. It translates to CASSPMTWYRGIQETQYF.

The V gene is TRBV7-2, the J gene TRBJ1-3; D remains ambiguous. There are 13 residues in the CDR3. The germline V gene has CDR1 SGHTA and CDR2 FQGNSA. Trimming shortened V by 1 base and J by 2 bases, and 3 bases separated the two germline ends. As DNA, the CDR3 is TGTGCCAGCAGCTTAGAAGCTGGAAACACCATATATTTT. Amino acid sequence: CASSLEAGNTIYF.

CDR3 protein: CASSDSLRVPQYF. CDR3 sequence (DNA): TGTGCCAGCAGTGATAGCTTGAGGGTCCCGCAGTACTTC. V usage is TRBV25-1 and J usage is TRBJ2-7, with D possibly TRBD2 on 5 matching bases. The V end was cut by 3 bases, the J end by 9 bases, with 15 bases between. CDR1 is MGHDK and CDR2 is SYGVNS in the germline V gene. The CDR3 runs to 13 residues.

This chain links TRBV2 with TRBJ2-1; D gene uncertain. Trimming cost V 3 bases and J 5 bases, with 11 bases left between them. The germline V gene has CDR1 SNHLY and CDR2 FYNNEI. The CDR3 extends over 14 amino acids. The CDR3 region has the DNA TGTGCCAGCAGTGAGTGGTACAAAAACAATGAGCAGTTCTTC. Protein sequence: CASSEWYKNNEQFF.

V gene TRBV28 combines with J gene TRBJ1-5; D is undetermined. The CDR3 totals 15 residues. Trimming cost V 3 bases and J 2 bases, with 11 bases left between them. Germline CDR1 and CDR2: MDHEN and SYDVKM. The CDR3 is CASSLSGTGNQPQHF. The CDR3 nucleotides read TGTGCCAGCAGTTTGAGTGGAACGGGCAATCAGCCCCAGCATTTT.